A single sample is the source of the 9 T cell receptor beta chains below, sequenced in a study of shared clonotypes between healthy human individuals (TCRdb year 2020). For the CD8 naive samples, CD45RO-negative cells were positively selected for CCR7, yielding a CD45RA+CCR7+ population from which TemRA cells were excluded. The library came from the immunoSEQ multiplex PCR assay. In TCRdb, the immuneACCESS table is reduced to in-frame sequences with V and J assigned. These tables do not hold every clone; where another copy was compared, an unresolved V gene accounts for under half, and the others remain unexplained. The sample includes roughly 2,000,000 clones, with about 95% observed a single time. The ten largest make up under 1.5% of the sample. Sequences were obtained from naive CD8+ T cells sorted from blood. The sample's cell subset or site label, in plain terms: CD45RA+CCR7+. These receptors originate from a man aged 18-30 years in good health.

The chain has TRBV27 and TRBJ2-4, with D unclear. The CDR3 covers 17 residues. Trimming removed 1 base from V and 1 base from J, with 14 bases in between. Per the germline V gene, CDR1 is MNHEY and CDR2 is SMNVEV (reference sequence). The CDR3 reads CASSLLDPLGAKNIQYF. As DNA, the CDR3 is TGTGCCAGCAGTTTATTAGACCCCCTGGGGGCCAAAAACATTCAGTACTTC.

V is TRBV7-2 and J is TRBJ2-7, with 13 bases lining up with TRBD2. Germline assignment: CDR1 SGHTA and CDR2 FQGNSA. V lost 6 bases and J lost 5; bases outside the gene matches: 10. The CDR3 spans 16 residues. The CDR3, as DNA: TGTGCCAGCAGTATCACGGGACTAGCGGGAAGGGACGAGCAGTACTTC. Amino acids: CASSITGLAGRDEQYF.

The chain combines TRBV4-1 with TRBJ2-5, with a weak D call TRBD2 (5 bases). CDR1 is MGHRA, CDR2 YSYEKL, per germline. The CDR3 length is 15 residues. V shed 6 bases and J shed 0 bases, with 14 bases lying between them. The CDR3 DNA reads as TGCGCCAGCAGGCCAAGACCCGGGGACCAAGAGACCCAGTACTTC. Its translation is CASRPRPGDQETQYF.

This sequence joins TRBV4-3 and TRBJ2-1; D possibly corresponds to TRBD2 (6 bases). The V gene's germline CDR1 is LGHNA and CDR2 YSLEER. Trimming cost V 0 bases and J 3 bases, with 12 bases left between them. The CDR3 loop spans 16 amino acids. CDR3 DNA sequence: TGCGCCAGCAGCCAAGAAGTAGCGGACTACTACAATGAGCAGTTCTTC. It encodes CASSQEVADYYNEQFF.

Here the CDR3 reads CASSSTLEGSGYEQYF. The CDR3 DNA reads TGTGCCAGCAGTTCCACCCTCGAGGGGAGCGGGTACGAGCAGTACTTC. The J gene is TRBJ2-7, the V gene TRBV28; weak D call: TRBD2 (6 bases). V lost 4 bases and J lost 4, with 20 bases in between. CDR1 and CDR2 (germline): MDHEN, SYDVKM. This CDR3 region has 16 residues.

The J gene is TRBJ2-4, the V gene TRBV6-1; TRBD2 matches 7 bases. This CDR3 has 14 amino acids. CDR1 is MNHNS, CDR2 SASEGT, per germline. The V and J ends lost 6 bases and 4 bases, in that order; junction bases with no gene match: 6. This CDR3 reads CASRYRGEKNIQYF. The CDR3, as DNA: TGTGCCAGCAGGTATCGGGGGGAGAAAAACATTCAGTACTTC.

CDR3 residues: CASSEAQGDNSPLHF. Here the CDR3 DNA reads TGTGCCAGCAGTGAGGCACAGGGTGACAATTCACCCCTCCACTTT. This sequence joins TRBV6-1 and TRBJ1-6, with D possibly being TRBD1 (6 bases). Germline V gives CDR1 MNHNS, CDR2 SASEGT. The V gene lost 3 bases and the J gene lost 7 bases, with 13 bases spanning the gap. The CDR3 loop spans 15 amino acids.

This clone showed up just once. This chain joins TRBV25-1 and TRBJ2-2; D might be TRBD2 (5 bases). This CDR3 contains 13 residues. Germline V gene lookup returns CDR1 MGHDK and CDR2 SYGVNS. Trimming left V 4 bases short and J 4 bases short, with 7 bases between. CDR3 sequence reads: CASSVAGTGELFF. For the CDR3, the DNA is TGTGCCAGCAGTGTGGCGGGCACCGGGGAGCTGTTTTTT.

Remarks on this clone: Within the sample, other DNA sequences also encode this same CDR3. V is TRBV27 and J is TRBJ1-5; possible D gene TRBD1, 5 bases. The germline V gene has CDR1 MNHEY and CDR2 SMNVEV (reference sequence). The CDR3 has 14 residues. Between the trimmed V and J ends, which lost 3 bases and 0 bases, there was a span of 6 bases. The CDR3: CASSFGGSNQPQHF. CDR3 nucleotide sequence: TGTGCCAGCAGTTTCGGGGGTAGCAATCAGCCCCAGCATTTT.